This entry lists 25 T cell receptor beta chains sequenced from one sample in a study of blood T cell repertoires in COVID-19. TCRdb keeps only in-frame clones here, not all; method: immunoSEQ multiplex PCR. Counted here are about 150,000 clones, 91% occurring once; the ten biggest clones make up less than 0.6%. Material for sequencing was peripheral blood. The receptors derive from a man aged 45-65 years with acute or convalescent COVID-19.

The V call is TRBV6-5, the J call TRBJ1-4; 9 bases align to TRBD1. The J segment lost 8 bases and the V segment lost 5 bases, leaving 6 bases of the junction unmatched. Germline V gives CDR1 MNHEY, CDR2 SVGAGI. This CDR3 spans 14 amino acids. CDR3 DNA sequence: TGTGCCAGCAGTCCCTCCGGACAGGGGGAAAAACTGTTTTTT. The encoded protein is CASSPSGQGEKLFF.

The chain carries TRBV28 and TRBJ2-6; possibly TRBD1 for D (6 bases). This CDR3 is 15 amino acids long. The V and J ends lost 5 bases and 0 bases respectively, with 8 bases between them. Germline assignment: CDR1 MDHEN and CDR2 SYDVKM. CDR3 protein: CASSPTGSGANVLTF. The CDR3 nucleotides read TGTGCCAGCAGTCCGACAGGCTCTGGGGCCAACGTCCTGACTTTC.

Written as DNA, the CDR3 is TGCGCCAGCAGTGAGGGGGCATGGGATTCACCCCTCCACTTT. Translated, it gives CASSEGAWDSPLHF. The chain has TRBV5-1 and TRBJ1-6, with 7 bases matching TRBD1. The CDR3 is 14 amino acids. J was trimmed by 8 bases and V by 5 bases; bases with no gene match: 7. CDR1 is SGHRS and CDR2 is YFSETQ in the germline V gene.

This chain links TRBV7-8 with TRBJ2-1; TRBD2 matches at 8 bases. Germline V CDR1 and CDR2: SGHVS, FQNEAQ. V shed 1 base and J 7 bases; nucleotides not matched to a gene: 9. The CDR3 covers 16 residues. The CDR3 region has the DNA TGTGCCAGCAGCTTAGTAGGAATAGCGGGGAAAAATGAGCAGTTCTTC. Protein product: CASSLVGIAGKNEQFF.

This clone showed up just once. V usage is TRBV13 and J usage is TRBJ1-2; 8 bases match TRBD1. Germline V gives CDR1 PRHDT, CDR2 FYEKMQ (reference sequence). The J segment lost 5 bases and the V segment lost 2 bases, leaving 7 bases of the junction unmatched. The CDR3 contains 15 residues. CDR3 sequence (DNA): TGTGCCAGCAGCTTATCGGCTCAGGGGGCATATGGCTACACCTTC. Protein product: CASSLSAQGAYGYTF. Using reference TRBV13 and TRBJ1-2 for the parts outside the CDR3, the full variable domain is AAGVIQSPRHLIKEKRETATLKCYPIPRHDTVYWYQQGPGQDPQFLISFYEKMQSDKGSIPDRFSAQQFSDYHSELNMSSLELGDSALYFCASSLSAQGAYGYTFGSGTRLTVV.

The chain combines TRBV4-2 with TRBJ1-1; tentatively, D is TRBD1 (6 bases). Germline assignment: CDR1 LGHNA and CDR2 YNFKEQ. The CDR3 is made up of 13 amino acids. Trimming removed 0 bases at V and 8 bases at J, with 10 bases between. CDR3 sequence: CASSQESDREAFF. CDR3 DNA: TGTGCCAGCAGCCAAGAGAGTGACAGGGAAGCTTTCTTT.

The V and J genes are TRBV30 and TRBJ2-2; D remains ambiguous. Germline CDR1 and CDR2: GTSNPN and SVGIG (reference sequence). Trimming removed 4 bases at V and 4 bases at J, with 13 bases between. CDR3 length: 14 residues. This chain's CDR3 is CAWNQVSGTGELFF. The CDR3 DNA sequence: TGTGCCTGGAATCAGGTGTCCGGCACCGGGGAGCTGTTTTTT. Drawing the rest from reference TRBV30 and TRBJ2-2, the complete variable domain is SQTIHQWPATLVQPVGSPLSLECTVEGTSNPNLYWYRQAAGRGLQLLFYSVGIGQISSEVPQNLSASRPQDRQFILSSKKLLLSDSGFYLCAWNQVSGTGELFFGEGSRLTVL.

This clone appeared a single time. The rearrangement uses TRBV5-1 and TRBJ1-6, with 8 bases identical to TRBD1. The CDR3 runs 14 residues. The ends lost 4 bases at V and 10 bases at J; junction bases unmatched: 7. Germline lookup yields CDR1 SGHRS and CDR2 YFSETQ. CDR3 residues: CASSTGQGASPLHF. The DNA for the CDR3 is TGCGCCAGCAGCACCGGACAGGGTGCCTCACCCCTCCACTTT.

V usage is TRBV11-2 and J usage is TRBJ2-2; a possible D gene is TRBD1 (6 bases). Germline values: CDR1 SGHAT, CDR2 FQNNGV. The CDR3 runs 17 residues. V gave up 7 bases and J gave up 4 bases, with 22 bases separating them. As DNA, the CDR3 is TGTGCCAGCAAGACGACAGGCTCTACTGGAAGCACCGGGGAGCTGTTTTTT. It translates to CASKTTGSTGSTGELFF.

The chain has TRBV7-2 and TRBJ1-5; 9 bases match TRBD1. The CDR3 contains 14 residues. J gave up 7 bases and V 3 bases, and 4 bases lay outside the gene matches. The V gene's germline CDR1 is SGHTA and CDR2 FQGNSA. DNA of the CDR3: TGTGCCAGCAGCTTGGGACAGGGATACCAGCCCCAGCATTTT. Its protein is CASSLGQGYQPQHF.

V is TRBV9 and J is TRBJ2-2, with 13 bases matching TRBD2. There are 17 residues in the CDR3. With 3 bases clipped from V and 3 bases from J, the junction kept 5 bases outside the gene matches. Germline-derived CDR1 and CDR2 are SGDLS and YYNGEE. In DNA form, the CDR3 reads TGTGCCAGCAGCGCAAGGACTAGCGGGAGTTACACCGGGGAGCTGTTTTTT. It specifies CASSARTSGSYTGELFF.

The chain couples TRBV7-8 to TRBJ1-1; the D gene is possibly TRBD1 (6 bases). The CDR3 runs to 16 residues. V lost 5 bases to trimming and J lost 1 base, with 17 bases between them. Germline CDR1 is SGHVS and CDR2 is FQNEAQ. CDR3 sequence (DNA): TGTGCCAGCAGCCGTGGGGTCGACAGGAGGAACACTGAAGCTTTCTTT. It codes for CASSRGVDRRNTEAFF.

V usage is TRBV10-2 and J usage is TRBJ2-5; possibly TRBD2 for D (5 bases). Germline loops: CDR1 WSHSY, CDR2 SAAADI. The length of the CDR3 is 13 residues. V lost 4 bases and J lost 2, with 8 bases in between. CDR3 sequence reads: CASSVASQETQYF. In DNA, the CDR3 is TGCGCCAGCAGTGTAGCGTCTCAAGAGACCCAGTACTTC.

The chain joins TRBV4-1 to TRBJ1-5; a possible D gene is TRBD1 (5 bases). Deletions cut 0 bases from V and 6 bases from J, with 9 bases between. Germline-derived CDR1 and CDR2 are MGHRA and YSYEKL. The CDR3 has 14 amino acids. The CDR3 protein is CASSQDQQGQPQHF. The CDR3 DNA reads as TGCGCCAGCAGCCAAGATCAGCAGGGTCAGCCCCAGCATTTT.

The CDR3 sequence: CASSRTGGVDTEAFF. The DNA of the CDR3 is TGCGCCAGCAGCCGCACAGGGGGGGTGGACACTGAAGCTTTCTTT. J is TRBJ1-1 and V is TRBV5-1; TRBD1 matches 8 bases. The J segment lost 3 bases and the V segment lost 4 bases, leaving 8 bases of the junction unmatched. The germline V gene has CDR1 SGHRS and CDR2 YFSETQ. The CDR3 consists of 15 residues.

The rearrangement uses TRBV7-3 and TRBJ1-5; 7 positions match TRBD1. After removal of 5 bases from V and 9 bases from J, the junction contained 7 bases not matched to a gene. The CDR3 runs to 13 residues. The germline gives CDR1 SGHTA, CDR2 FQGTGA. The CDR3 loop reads CASSADRRAPQHF. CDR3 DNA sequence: TGTGCCAGCAGCGCGGACAGGAGGGCGCCCCAGCATTTT.

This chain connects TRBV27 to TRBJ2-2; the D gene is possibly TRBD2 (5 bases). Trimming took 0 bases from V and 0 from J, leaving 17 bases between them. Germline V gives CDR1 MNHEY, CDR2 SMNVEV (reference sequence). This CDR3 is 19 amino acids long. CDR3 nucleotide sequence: TGTGCCAGCAGTTTATCATTTGAAAGCCCTAGCCCGAACACCGGGGAGCTGTTTTTT. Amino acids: CASSLSFESPSPNTGELFF.

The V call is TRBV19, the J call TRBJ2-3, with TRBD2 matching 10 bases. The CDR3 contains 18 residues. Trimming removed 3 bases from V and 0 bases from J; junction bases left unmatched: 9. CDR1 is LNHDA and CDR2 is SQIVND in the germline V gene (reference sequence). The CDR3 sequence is CASSMSSGRAPSTDTQYF. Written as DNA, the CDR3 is TGTGCCAGTAGTATGTCGAGCGGGAGGGCCCCGAGCACAGATACGCAGTATTTT.

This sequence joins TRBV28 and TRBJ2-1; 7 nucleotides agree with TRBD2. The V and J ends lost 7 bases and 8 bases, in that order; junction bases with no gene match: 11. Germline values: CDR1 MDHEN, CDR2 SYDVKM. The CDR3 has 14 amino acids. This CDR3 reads CASITGGRPYEQFF. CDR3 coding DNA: TGTGCCAGCATCACCGGCGGGAGACCCTATGAGCAGTTCTTC.

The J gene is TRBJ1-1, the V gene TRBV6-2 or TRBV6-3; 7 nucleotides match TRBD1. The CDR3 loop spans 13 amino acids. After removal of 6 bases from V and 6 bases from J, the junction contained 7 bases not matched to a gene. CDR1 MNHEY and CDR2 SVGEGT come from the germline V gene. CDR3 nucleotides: TGTGCCAGCAGCCAGACAGGGCGTCCTGAAGCTTTCTTT. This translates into CASSQTGRPEAFF.

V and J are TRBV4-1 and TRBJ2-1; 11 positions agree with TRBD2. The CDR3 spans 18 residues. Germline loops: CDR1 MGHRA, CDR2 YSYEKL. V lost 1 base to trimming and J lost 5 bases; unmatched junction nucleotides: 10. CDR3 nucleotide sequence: TGCGCCAGCAGCCAAGCGGGGGTAAGGACTAGCGGGCACAATGAGCAGTTCTTC. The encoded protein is CASSQAGVRTSGHNEQFF.

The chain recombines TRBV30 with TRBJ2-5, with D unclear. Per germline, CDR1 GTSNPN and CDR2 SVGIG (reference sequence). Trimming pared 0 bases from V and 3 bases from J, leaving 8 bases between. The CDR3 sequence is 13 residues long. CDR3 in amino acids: CAWSVVSKETQYF. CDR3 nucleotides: TGTGCCTGGAGTGTAGTCAGTAAAGAGACCCAGTACTTC.

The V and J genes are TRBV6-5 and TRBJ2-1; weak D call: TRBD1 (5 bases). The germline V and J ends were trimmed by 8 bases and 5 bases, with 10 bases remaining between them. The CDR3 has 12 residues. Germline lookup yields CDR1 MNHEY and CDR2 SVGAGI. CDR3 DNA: TGTGCCAGCTCAGGGCTCGACAATGAGCAGTTCTTC. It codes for CASSGLDNEQFF.

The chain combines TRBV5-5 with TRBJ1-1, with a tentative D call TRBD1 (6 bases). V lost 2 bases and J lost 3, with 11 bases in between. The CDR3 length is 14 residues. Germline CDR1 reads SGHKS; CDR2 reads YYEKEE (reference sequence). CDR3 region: CASSFTGRDTEAFF. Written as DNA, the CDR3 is TGTGCCAGCAGCTTCACAGGGAGGGACACTGAAGCTTTCTTT.

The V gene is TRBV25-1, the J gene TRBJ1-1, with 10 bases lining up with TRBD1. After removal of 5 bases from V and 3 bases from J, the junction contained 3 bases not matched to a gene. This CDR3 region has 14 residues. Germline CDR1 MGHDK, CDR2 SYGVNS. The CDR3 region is CASSSGTGDTEAFF. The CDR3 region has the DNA TGTGCCAGCAGTTCCGGGACAGGGGACACTGAAGCTTTCTTT.